What follows is one TCR beta chain and its context. Its antigen specificity is not known. No much larger clonotype is one base removed from it; base qualities were not supplied. The library relied on the immunoSEQ multiplex PCR assay. A mixture of 60 forward primers for TCR Vbeta segments and 13 reverse primers for TCR Jbeta segments was used in the multiplex PCR. The CDR3 region of rearranged TCR beta genes was amplified from genomic DNA with a multiplex PCR assay. The Illumina HiSeq System was used to sequence the amplified TCR beta libraries as 87-base-pair reads. Per the source publication's procedure: A later analysis tallied around 82 million unique TCR beta chains across the 700 or so repertoires, and about 10 million of those chains were shared by two or more donors. A nearest-neighbor algorithm error-corrected the raw reads and collapsed the reads into unique sequences, merging closely related sequences to remove PCR and sequencing errors. CDR3 sequences were aligned to IMGT reference sequences to assign V, D and J gene segments. For a sequence to be retained, a match of at least six nucleotides to both a V gene segment and a J gene segment was required. A rearrangement counted as productive if the CDR3 had no stop codons and remained in frame with V and J, and every other rearrangement counted as non-productive. Following IMGT convention, CDR3 was defined as the stretch from the second conserved V-encoded cysteine up to the conserved J-encoded phenylalanine. Sequences without an unambiguous match to a single V gene segment were excluded from the earlier analysis of over 500 of the donors. An earlier analysis of some 610 of the donors called V segments functional above 56.7% productive rearrangements and segregating when the between-donor standard deviation exceeded 5%. A statistical classification framework was built for diagnosing cytomegalovirus status from the catalog of TCR beta chain sequences. V and J gene assignment, in a later analysis, came from comparing TCR nucleotide sequences with IMGT/GENE-DB human TR gene sequences. A later analysis assigned CDR3 sequences and most-parsimonious VDJ recombination scenarios with the TCRdist pipeline. In a later analysis, every TCR beta chain was defined by the combination of its CDR3 amino acid sequence and its V-gene family, and reads without a unique V-gene family were dropped. In a later analysis, 450 to 600 highly shared, low-generation-probability nucleotide sequences were removed to address suspected cross-contamination and a sequencing artifact. In a later analysis, a clonal expansion index for each public chain was calculated from normalized within-repertoire ranks of inferred template counts. A later analysis computed generation probabilities with a VDJ recombination model fitted to out-of-frame rearrangements, and checked the results against IGoR. Hypergeometric tests were used in a later analysis to score TCR-TCR, TCR-HLA and TCR-CMV co-occurrence, with a repertoire-size bias correction applied to the TCR pairs. A later analysis estimated false discovery rates by permuting HLA or CMV assignments 20 times. In a later analysis, co-occurring TCRs were grouped with DBSCAN, and TCRdist sequence similarity was added when clustering was performed within HLA-allele-positive subsets. Repertoires with fewer than 30,000 or more than 120,000 public chains were left out of co-occurrence clustering, as were five repertoires with anomalous nucleotide sharing. TCRdb carries this immuneACCESS record with in-frame sequences only. Its versions omit some clonotypes, under half of them owing to an unresolved V gene in the studies checked, with the rest unexplained. Clonal size and the V and J genes are those of that table, whereas D and trimming came from the DNA. The sample table shows roughly 100,000 clones, and 83% are seen once. Approximately 6.1% of the sample is taken by the ten largest.

This entry comes from a study of cytomegalovirus exposure and HLA in healthy donors (dated by TCRdb to 2016 to 2017). With regard to the full study: An earlier analysis of approximately 590 of the donors reported approximately 290 Gb of sequence data and 117 million unique TCR beta sequences from about 179 million T cells. Donor age, sex, ethnicity and CMV serostatus were compiled alongside the repertoire data. The study aimed to test whether signatures of past pathogen exposure could be identified by cataloging public T cell receptors. A later genetic analysis used genome-wide SNP genotypes for about 60% of the roughly 700 donors, treating that subset as a discovery cohort. The study combined high-throughput TCR immunosequencing, statistical association of individual TCRs with disease status, and machine learning to predict cytomegalovirus infection status. The number of donors typed differed by locus, with roughly 620-640 for A, B, C, DRB1 and DQB1, around 500 for DQA1, 606 for DPA1, and approximately 470 for DPB1. A few DR-DQ haplotypes were treated as single units for association and clustering because of strong linkage in the cohort. A later analysis re-analyzed previously published TCR beta repertoires from roughly 600 donors and added high-resolution HLA genotyping to study TCR occurrence patterns. About 280 gigabases of sequencing data and tens of millions of unique TCR sequences made up an early release that covered under 750 HLA-typed donors. In addition to the first cohort of 500 to 850 subjects, a separate validation cohort of 120 different subjects was used. Of the 300 to 500 genotyped donors, approximately 80% were placed in the genetic ancestry cluster associated with self-reported Caucasian donors. Among about 390 genotyped donors of the cohort, an average of 235,054 unique TCR beta nucleotide sequences were sequenced per donor, roughly 20% of them non-productive. Class I and class II HLA loci were covered by the typing at four-digit resolution. An earlier analysis of fewer than 750 of the donors used high-throughput TCR beta sequencing to judge whether each TCR beta V gene segment behaved as functional or pseudogenic. Every repertoire in the discovery cohort had been generated on one and the same sequencing platform. In the later analysis, no new phenotypic data were used to find candidate immune exposures; instead, reliance was placed on TCR beta sequences and their occurrence across donors. The study used immunosequencing to profile the T cell repertoires of several hundred subjects and linked those repertoires to cytomegalovirus serostatus.

Beyond this particular receptor, the publication reports: V-gene and J-gene trimming of TCR beta chains was associated with a missense DCLRE1C variant in a later genetic analysis, and the association was replicated in an independent cohort. In a later analysis, most CMV-associated TCR beta chains were found to appear HLA-restricted, with HLA associations seemingly driven largely by CMV exposure. HLA typing was unavailable for some donors at each locus, so association tests used only the typed subset. Three of the identified cytomegalovirus-associated TCR beta chains were confirmed in vitro to be specific for cytomegalovirus antigens. Roughly uniform sequencing depth across donors was assumed in presence/absence analyses, although this assumption may not hold. According to a later analysis, TCR association rates differed among HLA loci, with DRB1 alleles showing the most associated TCRs and HLA-C alleles showing the fewest. In a later analysis, HLA-associated TCR beta chains were found to be more clonally expanded and to have lower generation probabilities than equally common non-associated chains. Across donors, most TCR sequences were observed very rarely, whereas some public TCRs were present in many individuals. Strong co-occurrence of HLA alleles, especially DR and DQ, made assigning TCR associations to individual alleles difficult. In this cohort, only TCR beta chains were sequenced, and detectable features were limited by the absence of alpha or paired-chain data. According to a later genetic analysis, donors in an Asian-associated ancestry cluster had fewer N-insertions in productive TCRs than the approximately 630-donor mean. The authors suggested that the approach could potentially be generalized to other disease states and immunological phenotypes. A cluster of highly shared sequence variants was judged likely to represent a technical artifact of the sequencing pipeline. According to a later analysis, parvovirus B19, influenza, CMV and Epstein-Barr virus appeared linked to several top co-occurrence clusters. Because counts were too low, about 18 rarely observed V segments, including chromosome 9 orphons, were left out of the earlier analysis of roughly 600 of the donors. The classifier was reported to diagnose cytomegalovirus status with high specificity and sensitivity in both the original cohort and the validation cohort. Specific HLA alleles were associated with more than 15,000 TCR beta sequences at a false discovery rate of 0.05 in a later analysis. In an earlier analysis of approximately 600 of the donors, most TCR beta V segments were observed in productive rearrangements about 87% or about 30% of the time, broadly matching IMGT annotations. Correlated functional status among segregating V segments might reflect linkage disequilibrium, but an unknown experimental factor could not be ruled out. The 87-base-pair reads could not distinguish some IMGT-functional V segments, including TRBV6-2 and TRBV6-3, so those segments were excluded. CMV serostatus was the only immune exposure information available for the cohort. A further reported finding was that TCR beta sequences accurately predicted the HLA-A and HLA-B alleles for most subjects in the first cohort. The study gave a list of more than 150 TCR beta chains associated with cytomegalovirus.

The trim is 8 bases for V and 1 base for J, with a gap of 17 bases between the germline ends. CDR1 is given as MNHEY and CDR2 as SMNVEV, both from the germline V gene (reference sequence). The CDR3 starts with the cysteine, ends with the phenylalanine, and has 15 residues. The entry retains the CDR3 DNA only, 45 bases that are in frame from base 1. The cohort comprised fewer than 700 healthy bone marrow donors. All cohort members were sampled while nominally healthy, although unrecorded immune exposures were likely present. The donor tested CMV seronegative, placing the donor among the 350 or so seronegative members of the cohort. A peripheral blood sample was provided by each donor, and peripheral blood mononuclear cells were used for TCR beta sequencing. Genomic DNA extraction from the blood cell samples was performed with the Qiagen DNeasy Blood Extraction Kit.

The chain links TRBV27 with TRBJ2-5; TRBD2 is a possible D gene, resting on 5 matching bases. This TCR was recovered from a man younger than 30 in good health and CMV-seronegative. Sequenced: PBMCs. Read as DNA, the sequence is TGTGCCAGCGCCCCCACTAGGCAGTTCCAAGAGACCCAGTACTTC. Protein translation: CASAPTRQFQETQYF.